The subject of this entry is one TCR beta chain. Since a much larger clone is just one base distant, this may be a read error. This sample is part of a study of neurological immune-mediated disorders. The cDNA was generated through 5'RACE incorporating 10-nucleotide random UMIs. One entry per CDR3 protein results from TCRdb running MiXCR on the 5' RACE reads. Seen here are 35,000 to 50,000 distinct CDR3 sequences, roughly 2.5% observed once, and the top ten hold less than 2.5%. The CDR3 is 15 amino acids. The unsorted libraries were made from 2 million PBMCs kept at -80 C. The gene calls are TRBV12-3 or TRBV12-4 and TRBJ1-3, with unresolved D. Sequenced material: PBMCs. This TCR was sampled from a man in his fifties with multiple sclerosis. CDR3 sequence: CASSLGRLSGKTIYF. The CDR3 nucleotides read TGTGCCAGCAGTTTAGGCAGACTCTCTGGAAAAACCATATATTTT.